This T cell receptor beta chain was captured by sequencing in a study of OX40 agonist ivuxolimab in advanced cancers. Study context: The dose-escalation group included hepatocellular carcinoma, melanoma, renal cell carcinoma and head and neck cancer. There were three patients with partial responses, one having hepatocellular carcinoma and two cutaneous melanoma. Overall study results and limits: Expanded clones belonging to CD8+ T cells outnumbered, on average, those of CD4+.

The protocol was immunoSEQ multiplex PCR, while the TCRdb copy is restricted to in-frame clones and leaves out a portion. The table records 60,000 to 95,000 clones, 85% of them present only once. Looked up from germline, CDR1 is LNHDA and CDR2 is SQIVND (reference sequence). This CDR3 is built from 16 residues. Trimming cost V 2 bases and J 4 bases, with 17 bases left between them. As to this clone: Its antigen is still unknown.

The source was CD4+ or CD8+ T cells sorted from blood, collected in a trial of the OX40 agonist ivuxolimab. This chain joins TRBV19 and TRBJ2-5; D assignment may be TRBD1 or TRBD2 (6 bases each). The sequence was obtained from an adult with an advanced solid tumor such as melanoma, head and neck, liver or kidney cancer. CDR3 DNA: TGTGCCAGTAGTATACAGACCACCAAGGGGGGAGAGACCCAGTACTTC. Amino acids: CASSIQTTKGGETQYF.